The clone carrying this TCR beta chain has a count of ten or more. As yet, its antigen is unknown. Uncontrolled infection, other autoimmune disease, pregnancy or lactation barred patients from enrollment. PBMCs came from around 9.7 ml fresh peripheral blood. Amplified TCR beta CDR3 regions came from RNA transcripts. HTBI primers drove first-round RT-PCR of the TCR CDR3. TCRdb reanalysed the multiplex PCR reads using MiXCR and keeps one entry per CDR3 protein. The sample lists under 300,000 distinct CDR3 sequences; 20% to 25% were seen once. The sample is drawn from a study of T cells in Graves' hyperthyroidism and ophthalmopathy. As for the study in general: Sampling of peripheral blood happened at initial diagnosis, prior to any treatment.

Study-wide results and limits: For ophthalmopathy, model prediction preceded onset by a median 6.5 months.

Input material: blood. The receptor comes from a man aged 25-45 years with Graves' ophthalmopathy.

The CDR3 loop reads CSAIKGGSYEQYF. The DNA for the CDR3 is TGCAGTGCTATTAAAGGCGGGAGTTACGAGCAGTACTTC. The gene calls are TRBV20-1 and TRBJ2-7, with TRBD2 identical over 7 bases. CDR3 length equals 13 residues. In germline, CDR1 is DFQATT, CDR2 SNEGSKA (reference sequence). The V gene end was trimmed by 4 bases and the J gene end by 4 bases; junction bases not matched to a gene: 7.